The rows below give T cell receptor beta chains drawn from one sample of a study of T-cell reconstitution after alpha-beta-depleted transplantation in children. TCRdb reanalysed the PCR reads using MiXCR and keeps one entry per CDR3 protein. The sample has around 800,000 distinct CDR3 sequences; roughly 15% are singletons. The sequenced sample was PBMCs, mostly from graft donor cells, obtained 360 days after TCRalphabeta/CD19-depleted stem cell transplant. The receptors here all came from a male patient under 18 who had a stem cell transplant for acute lymphoblastic leukemia, so the T cells may come from the graft donor. The CDR3 runs from the conserved cysteine through the conserved F or W. The order of the fields is clone size, D gene, J gene, V gene, CDR3 DNA, CDR3 protein. D genes are given only for firm matches. Expanded clones get a size class; other rows say once, few or many, or leave the size out.

- | - | TRBJ2-7 | TRBV29-1 | TGCAGCGTGGAGGTACCGGGCCCCGTATTTCGAGCCTACGAGCAGTACTTC | CSVEVPGPVFRAYEQYF
- | TRBD2 | TRBJ2-1 | TRBV7-9 | TGTGCCACCGCTAGGACTAGCGGGAGGGCCGATGAGCAGTTCTTC | CATARTSGRADEQFF
many | - | TRBJ2-3 | TRBV20-1 | TGCAGTCTCCGGGACTCGGGCACAGATACGCAGTATTTT | CSLRDSGTDTQYF
few | TRBD2 | TRBJ2-1 | TRBV20-1 | TGCAGTGCTAGAGTACTTGCGGGAGGGCCGCAGTTCTTC | CSARVLAGGPQFF
few | - | TRBJ2-2 | TRBV29-1 | TGCAGCGTTGCCCTAGGAGGCACCGGGGAGCTGTTTTTT | CSVALGGTGELFF
few | - | TRBJ2-3 | TRBV7-2 | TGTGCCAGCAGCTTTGGCTACCTCAGCACAGATACGCAGTATTTT | CASSFGYLSTDTQYF
many | TRBD2 | TRBJ2-1 | TRBV5-6 | TGTGCCAGCAGCTTGAGGATCGGACTAGCGGGACTAATCAATGAGCAGTTCTTC | CASSLRIGLAGLINEQFF
- | TRBD2 | TRBJ2-3 | TRBV6-5 | TGTGCCAGCAGTTACGTAGCGGGGGTGCTCACAGATACGCAGTATTTT | CASSYVAGVLTDTQYF
- | TRBD2 | TRBJ2-7 | TRBV7-6 | TGTGCCAGCAGCTTGTGGACTAGCGGGAGGGGTCGCTACGAGCAGTACTTC | CASSLWTSGRGRYEQYF
- | - | TRBJ1-5 | TRBV7-2 | TGTGCCAGCAGCTCATTAAAGGGAGGGCCCCAGCATTTT | CASSSLKGGPQHF
few | TRBD1 | TRBJ2-5 | TRBV5-1 | TGCGCCAGCAGCTTGGACGCTCTGACAGGGTTGGAGACCCAGTACTTC | CASSLDALTGLETQYF
- | - | TRBJ2-7 | TRBV5-1 | TGCGCCAGCAGCTTGGACCGTCCTATAAGCGCCCTATCCTACGAGCAGTACTTC | CASSLDRPISALSYEQYF
- | TRBD2 | TRBJ2-7 | TRBV4-1 | TGCGCCAGCAGCCAAGCATCGGTAGCGGGAGGCTCCTACGAGCAGTACTTC | CASSQASVAGGSYEQYF
many | - | TRBJ2-5 | TRBV12-3/TRBV12-4 | TGTGCCAGCAGTTTAGGCCAGACCCAGTACTTC | CASSLGQTQYF
few | - | TRBJ2-4 | TRBV10-3 | TGTGCCATCAGTGAAGCAGACTTAGCCAAAAACATTCAGTACTTC | CAISEADLAKNIQYF
- | TRBD2 | TRBJ2-7 | TRBV6-2/TRBV6-3 | TGTGCCAGCAGCCGACTAGCGGGAGGCCTCCCTACTTCATACGAGCAGTACTTC | CASSRLAGGLPTSYEQYF
- | - | TRBJ2-2 | TRBV19 | TGTGCCAGTAAGGTACACATTGGGGGCACCGGGGAGCTGTTTTTT | CASKVHIGGTGELFF
- | TRBD1 | TRBJ2-7 | TRBV7-3 | TGTGCCAGCAGCCCGACAGGGGCCCACGAGCAGTACTTC | CASSPTGAHEQYF
few | TRBD2 | TRBJ2-7 | TRBV20-1 | TGCAGTGCTAGAATGACTAGCGGGGCCTACGAGCAGTACTTC | CSARMTSGAYEQYF
many | TRBD2 | TRBJ2-4 | TRBV4-2 | TGTGCCAGCAGCCGCCACCTTCACACTAGCGGAGAAAACATTCAGTACTTC | CASSRHLHTSGENIQYF
- | - | TRBJ2-1 | TRBV25-1 | TGTGCCAGCGCCAGCGAGCTGGGTATCCTGGGGAATGAGCAGTTCTTC | CASASELGILGNEQFF
once | - | TRBJ1-2 | TRBV27 | TGTGCCAGCAGTCCCCGAAAGTCGTATGGCTACGCCTTC | CASSPRKSYGYAF
few | - | TRBJ2-1 | TRBV5-1 | TGCGCCAGCAGCTTGGCGGACGTCTCCTACAATGAGCAGTTCTTC | CASSLADVSYNEQFF
many | - | TRBJ2-1 | TRBV9 | TGTGCCAGCAGCGTAGAGGTGAATGAGCAGTTCTTC | CASSVEVNEQFF
many | TRBD1 | TRBJ2-1 | TRBV5-1 | TGCGCCAGCAATTCGCTGGGACAGGGGGCCGGCAATGAGCAGTTCTTC | CASNSLGQGAGNEQFF
- | - | TRBJ2-3 | TRBV10-3 | TGTGCCATCAGCGCACTGTATTTTAGGGGCGGCACAGATACGCAGTATTTT | CAISALYFRGGTDTQYF
few | - | TRBJ2-1 | TRBV24-1 | TGTGCCACCAGTGATCCGGGGGAGGGGGGCAATGAGCAGTTCTTC | CATSDPGEGGNEQFF
many | - | TRBJ2-3 | TRBV7-6 | TGTGCCAGCAGCTTAGCCAGGGGAGCAGATACGCAGTATTTT | CASSLARGADTQYF
- | - | TRBJ2-2 | TRBV7-9 | TGTGCCAGCAAGGTTGAGCGGACCGGGGAGCTGTTTTTT | CASKVERTGELFF
once | TRBD2 | TRBJ2-4 | TRBV12-3/TRBV12-4 | TGTGCCAGCACCCCGGGACTAGCGAACATTCAGTACTTC | CASTPGLANIQYF
- | - | TRBJ2-1 | TRBV9 | TGTGCCAGCAGCGTACATGAAGATGAGCAGTTCTTC | CASSVHEDEQFF
many | TRBD1 | TRBJ2-3 | TRBV29-1 | TGCAGCCGAAAACCGGGACAGGACACAGATACGCAGTATTTT | CSRKPGQDTDTQYF
many | TRBD2 | TRBJ2-1 | TRBV15 | TGTGCCACCAGCAGGACGGGACTAAACAATGAGCAGTTCTTC | CATSRTGLNNEQFF
few | TRBD2 | TRBJ2-1 | TRBV20-1 | TGCAGTGCTAGAGAGGGGCTAGCGGGAGCAGTCAATGAGCAGTTCTTC | CSAREGLAGAVNEQFF
few | TRBD2 | TRBJ2-1 | TRBV5-1 | TGCGCCAGCAGCTTGGACGGACTAGCGGGACGCCTAGATACGGACAATGAGCAGTTCTTC | CASSLDGLAGRLDTDNEQFF
- | - | TRBJ2-7 | TRBV6-1 | TGTGCCACCAGGAGGGGAGGGGGTTCATACGAGCAGTACTTC | CATRRGGGSYEQYF
few | - | TRBJ2-5 | TRBV7-9 | TGTGCCAGCAGCTTTCAGGGCGGGACAGCGACCCAGTACTTC | CASSFQGGTATQYF
few | TRBD2 | TRBJ2-3 | TRBV28 | TGTGCCAGCAGTTGTCGACTAGCGGGGCCTCTGGGGTGCAACACAGATACGCAGTATTTT | CASSCRLAGPLGCNTDTQYF
few | - | TRBJ2-6 | TRBV14 | TGTGCCAGCAGCCAAGTCATCCCGAGAGAATCTGGGGCCAACGTCCTGACTTTC | CASSQVIPRESGANVLTF
many | TRBD2 | TRBJ2-7 | TRBV13 | TGTGCCAGCAGCTTGTTTAAAGCGGGAGGGAACCACGAGCAGTACTTC | CASSLFKAGGNHEQYF
- | TRBD2 | TRBJ2-5 | TRBV11-2 | TGTGCCAGCAGCTTAGTCCGGCTAGCGGGAGATGAGACCCAGTACTTC | CASSLVRLAGDETQYF
few | TRBD1 | TRBJ1-1 | TRBV9 | TGTGCCAGCAGCGTGGGACAGGTACACACTGAAGCTTTCTTT | CASSVGQVHTEAFF